This T cell receptor beta chain is from a study of blood T cell repertoires in COVID-19. V gave up 4 bases and J gave up 1 base; unmatched junction bases: 3. This CDR3 spans 16 amino acids. CDR1 is SGHNT and CDR2 is YYREEE in the germline V gene (reference sequence). Assay used: immunoSEQ multiplex PCR; TCRdb lists only in-frame clones, some missing. The data contain about 160,000 clones, 65% to 85% of them singletons. This receptor was obtained from a man aged 55-75 years with active or convalescent COVID-19. The rearrangement joins TRBV5-4 to TRBJ2-4, with 12 bases matching TRBD1. Material: peripheral blood. The CDR3 is CASSGDRGHAKNIQYF. The CDR3, as DNA: TGTGCCAGCAGCGGGGACAGGGGGCATGCCAAAAACATTCAGTACTTC.